Listed below are T cell receptor beta chains from one sample, sequenced in a study of T cell responses to AZD1222 COVID-19 vaccine. Assay: immunoSEQ multiplex PCR; the TCRdb copy retains only in-frame clones and omits some. The profile shows roughly 100,000 clones, 86% of them singletons. The specimen was peripheral blood, collected on day 0 of AZD1222 vaccination. The source is an adult in good health. The CDR3 runs from the conserved cysteine through the conserved F or W. The D gene is left open where the match is weak. Not all rows give a size; the values are once, few, many and, for expanded clones, a class.

V,size,D,J,CDR3,DNA
TRBV28,.,.,TRBJ2-3,CASSLPLASTDTQYF,TGTGCCAGCAGTTTACCTTTGGCGAGCACAGATACGCAGTATTTT
TRBV9,once,TRBD1,TRBJ1-2,CASSGDRDGYTF,TGTGCCAGCAGCGGGGACAGGGATGGCTACACCTTC
TRBV5-1,.,TRBD1,TRBJ1-5,CASSLDPSGGGQIRPQHF,TGCGCCAGCAGCTTGGACCCGAGCGGAGGGGGCCAAATTCGGCCCCAGCATTTT
TRBV7-6,.,.,TRBJ2-3,CASSSRQRPTDTQYF,TGTGCCAGCAGCTCGCGACAGAGACCCACAGATACGCAGTATTTT
TRBV27,.,.,TRBJ1-1,CASSLSTRATEAFF,TGTGCCAGCAGTTTATCGACCAGGGCTACTGAAGCTTTCTTT
TRBV7-2,.,.,TRBJ1-5,CASSLDGQSQRDQPQHF,TGTGCCAGCAGCTTAGACGGACAGAGCCAACGCGATCAGCCCCAGCATTTT
TRBV19,.,.,TRBJ1-2,CASSRAVGNYGYTF,TGTGCCAGCTCTAGGGCAGTAGGGAACTATGGCTACACCTTC
TRBV18,.,.,TRBJ1-5,CASSLGAGGNQPQHF,TGTGCCAGCTCACTCGGGGCGGGGGGCAATCAGCCCCAGCATTTT
TRBV3-1/TRBV3-2,.,.,TRBJ1-1,CASSQGTHTEAFF,TGTGCCAGCAGCCAGGGGACCCACACTGAAGCTTTCTTT
TRBV9,.,TRBD1,TRBJ2-5,CASSVGQGAWETQYF,TGTGCCAGCAGCGTCGGACAGGGGGCTTGGGAGACCCAGTACTTC
TRBV2,few,TRBD1,TRBJ1-2,CASSERGQVVRYGYTF,TGTGCCAGCAGTGAGAGGGGGCAGGTTGTTCGCTATGGCTACACCTTC
TRBV29-1,.,.,TRBJ2-7,CSGARNSYEQYF,TGCAGCGGGGCTAGAAATTCCTACGAGCAGTACTTC
TRBV6-1,.,.,TRBJ2-7,CASSVPQVRYEQYF,TGTGCCAGCAGTGTCCCACAGGTACGTTACGAGCAGTACTTC
TRBV19,.,TRBD1,TRBJ2-7,CASRGQGRSHYEQYF,TGTGCCAGTAGAGGACAGGGGCGGTCCCACTACGAGCAGTACTTC
TRBV2,.,TRBD2,TRBJ2-1,CASSVRDYADEQFF,TGTGCCAGCAGTGTACGGGACTATGCTGATGAGCAGTTCTTC
TRBV10-3,few,.,TRBJ1-1,CATTEQGRGTEAFF,TGTGCCACAACCGAGCAGGGCCGGGGCACTGAAGCTTTCTTT
TRBV5-1,.,.,TRBJ2-3,CASSKQTGPDTQYF,TGCGCCAGCAGCAAACAAACAGGGCCAGATACGCAGTATTTT
TRBV7-9,.,.,TRBJ1-2,CASSLVFGQANYGYTF,TGTGCCAGCAGCTTAGTGTTCGGCCAGGCTAACTATGGCTACACCTTC
TRBV4-2,.,.,TRBJ1-2,CASSQEHRDYGYTF,TGTGCCAGCAGCCAAGAGCACAGGGACTATGGCTACACCTTC
TRBV12-3/TRBV12-4,.,TRBD1,TRBJ1-6,CASSLDRYSPLHF,TGTGCCAGCAGTTTGGACAGGTATTCACCCCTCCACTTT
TRBV7-2,.,TRBD1,TRBJ1-3,CASSLTGASLLSGNTIYF,TGTGCCAGCAGCTTAACAGGGGCCTCACTTCTCTCTGGAAACACCATATATTTT
TRBV29-1,.,.,TRBJ1-1,CSAKGQDEAFF,TGCAGCGCTAAAGGACAAGATGAAGCTTTCTTT